This TCR beta chain was recorded in a study of human T cells and chemical hapten exposure. The study extracted total RNA from unfractionated whole blood. This clonotype was recorded many times. The CDR3 runs to 19 residues. V was clipped by 3 bases and J by 0 bases; unmatched bases: 15. The germline CDR1 and CDR2 sequences are DFQATT and SNEGSKA (reference sequence). Authors' data handling: Ranging from about 20,000 to 750,000, TCR counts per sample had a median value of around 100,000. TCRdb re-called the 5' RACE reads with MiXCR, one entry per CDR3 protein. TCRdb, rather than the study authors, made the V and J calls. The table has tens of thousands of distinct CDR3 sequences, under 10% seen once.

The chain is built from TRBV20-1 and TRBJ1-5; 9 positions agree with TRBD1. This receptor was obtained from a male donor in good health. CDR3 residues: CSASRAGTGTRNSNQPQHF. The DNA of the CDR3 is TGCAGTGCTAGTAGGGCCGGGACAGGGACGAGAAATAGCAATCAGCCCCAGCATTTT.